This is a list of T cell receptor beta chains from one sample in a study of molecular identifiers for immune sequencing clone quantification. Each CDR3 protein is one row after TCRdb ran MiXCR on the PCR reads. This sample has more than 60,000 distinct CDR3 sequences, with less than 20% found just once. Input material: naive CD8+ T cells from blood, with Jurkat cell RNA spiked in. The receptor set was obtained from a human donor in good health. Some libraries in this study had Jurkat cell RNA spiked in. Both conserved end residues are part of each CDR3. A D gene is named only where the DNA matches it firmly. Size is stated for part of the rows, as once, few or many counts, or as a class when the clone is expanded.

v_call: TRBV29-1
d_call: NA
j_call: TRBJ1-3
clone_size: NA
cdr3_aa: CSVEGRTSRGNTIYF
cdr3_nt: TGCAGCGTTGAGGGACGGACATCGCGTGGAAACACCATATATTTT

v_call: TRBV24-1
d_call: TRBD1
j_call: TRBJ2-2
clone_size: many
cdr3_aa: CATSGTGGAAGELFF
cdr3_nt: TGTGCCACCAGTGGGACAGGGGGCGCAGCCGGGGAGCTGTTTTTT

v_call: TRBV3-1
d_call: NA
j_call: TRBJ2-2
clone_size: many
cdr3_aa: CASSQAPGLNTGELFF
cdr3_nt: TGTGCCAGCAGCCAAGCCCCGGGACTCAACACCGGGGAGCTGTTTTTT

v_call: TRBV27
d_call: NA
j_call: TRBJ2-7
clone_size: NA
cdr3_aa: CASCEEGPCSYEQYF
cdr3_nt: TGTGCCAGCTGCGAGGAGGGACCCTGCTCCTACGAGCAGTACTTC

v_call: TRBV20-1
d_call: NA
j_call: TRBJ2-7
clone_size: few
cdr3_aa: CSAIEVTPYEQYF
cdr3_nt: TGCAGTGCTATTGAGGTTACCCCCTACGAGCAGTACTTC

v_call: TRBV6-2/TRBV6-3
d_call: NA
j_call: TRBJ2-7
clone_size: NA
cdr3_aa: CASSYPRDGTTYEQYF
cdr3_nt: TGTGCCAGCAGTTACCCCCGGGACGGAACTACCTACGAGCAGTACTTC

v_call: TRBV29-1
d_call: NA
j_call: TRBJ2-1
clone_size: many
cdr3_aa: CSVENGLAGFAQFF
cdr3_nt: TGCAGCGTTGAAAATGGGCTAGCCGGATTCGCGCAGTTCTTC

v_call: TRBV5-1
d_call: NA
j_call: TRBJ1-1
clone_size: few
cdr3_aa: CASSLENTEVFF
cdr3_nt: TGCGCCAGCAGCTTGGAGAACACTGAAGTTTTCTTT

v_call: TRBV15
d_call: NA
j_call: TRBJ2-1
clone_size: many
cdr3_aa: CATSRVPVVLNEQFF
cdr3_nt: TGTGCCACCAGCAGAGTGCCAGTGGTTCTTAATGAGCAGTTCTTC

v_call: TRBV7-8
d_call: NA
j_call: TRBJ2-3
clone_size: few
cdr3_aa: CASSLGLGTQYF
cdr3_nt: TGTGCCAGCAGCTTGGGATTAGGTACGCAGTATTTT

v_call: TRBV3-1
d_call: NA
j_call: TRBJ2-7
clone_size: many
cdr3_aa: CASSQGYGYEQYF
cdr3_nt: TGTGCCAGCAGCCAAGGGTACGGGTACGAGCAGTACTTC

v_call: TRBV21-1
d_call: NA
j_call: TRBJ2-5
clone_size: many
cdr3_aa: CASSKVGVIQPQETQYF
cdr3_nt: TGTGCCAGCAGCAAAGTTGGTGTTATCCAGCCCCAAGAGACCCAGTACTTC

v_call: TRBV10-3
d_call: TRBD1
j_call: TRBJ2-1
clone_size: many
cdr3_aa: CAIGQGKNNEQFF
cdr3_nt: TGTGCCATCGGACAGGGGAAGAACAATGAGCAGTTCTTC

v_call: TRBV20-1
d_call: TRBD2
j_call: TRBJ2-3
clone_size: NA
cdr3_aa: CSARELAGGADTQYF
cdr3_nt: TGCAGTGCTAGAGAACTAGCGGGAGGCGCAGATACGCAGTATTTT

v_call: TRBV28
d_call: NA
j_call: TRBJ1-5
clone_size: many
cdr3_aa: CASSLRSGGNQPQHF
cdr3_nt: TGTGCCAGCAGTTTAAGGTCCGGGGGGAATCAGCCCCAGCATTTT

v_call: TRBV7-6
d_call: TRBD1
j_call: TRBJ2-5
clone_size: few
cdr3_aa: CASSVPFTGQGTTQYF
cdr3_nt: TGTGCCAGCAGCGTGCCATTTACGGGACAGGGGACGACCCAGTACTTC

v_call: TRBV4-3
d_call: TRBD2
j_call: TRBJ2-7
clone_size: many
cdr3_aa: CASSQGAGGPYEQYF
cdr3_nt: TGCGCCAGCAGCCAAGGAGCGGGAGGACCTTACGAGCAGTACTTC

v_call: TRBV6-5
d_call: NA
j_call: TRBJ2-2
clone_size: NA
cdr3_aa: CASSYFPQGELFF
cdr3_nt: TGTGCCAGCAGTTACTTTCCCCAGGGGGAGCTGTTTTTT

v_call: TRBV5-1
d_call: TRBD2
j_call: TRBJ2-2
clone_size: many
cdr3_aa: CASKGILAGVRFDTGELFF
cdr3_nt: TGCGCCAGCAAGGGTATCCTAGCGGGAGTCCGATTTGACACCGGGGAGCTGTTTTTT

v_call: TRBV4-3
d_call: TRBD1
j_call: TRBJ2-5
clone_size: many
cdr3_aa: CASSQSYRGETQYF
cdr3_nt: TGCGCCAGCAGCCAGTCCTACAGGGGAGAGACCCAGTACTTC

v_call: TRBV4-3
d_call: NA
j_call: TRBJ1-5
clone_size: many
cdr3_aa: CASSQDRFNQPQHF
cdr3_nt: TGCGCCAGCAGCCAAGATCGGTTCAATCAGCCCCAGCATTTT

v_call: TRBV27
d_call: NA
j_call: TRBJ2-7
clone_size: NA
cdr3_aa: CASSPGRFYEQYF
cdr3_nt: TGTGCCAGCAGTCCGGGACGGTTCTACGAGCAGTACTTC

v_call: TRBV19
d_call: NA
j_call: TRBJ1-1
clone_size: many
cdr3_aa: CASSIDLTEAFF
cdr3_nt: TGTGCCAGTAGTATAGATCTTACTGAAGCTTTCTTT

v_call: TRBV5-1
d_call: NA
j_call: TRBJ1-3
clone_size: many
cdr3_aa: CASSSGDSGNTIYF
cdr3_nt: TGCGCCAGCAGCTCAGGGGATTCTGGAAACACCATATATTTT

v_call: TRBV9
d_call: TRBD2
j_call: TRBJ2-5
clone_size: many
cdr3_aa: CASSEEGAGGPETQYF
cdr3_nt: TGTGCCAGCAGCGAGGAGGGAGCGGGAGGGCCGGAGACCCAGTACTTC

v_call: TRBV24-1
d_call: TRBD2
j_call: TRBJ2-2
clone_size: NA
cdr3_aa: CATSVPGLAGGDTGELFF
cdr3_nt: TGTGCCACCAGTGTCCCGGGACTAGCGGGAGGCGACACCGGGGAGCTGTTTTTT

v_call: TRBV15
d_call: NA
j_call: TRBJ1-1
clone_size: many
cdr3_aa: CATSPQRGLNTEAFF
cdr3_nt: TGTGCCACCAGCCCTCAGAGGGGTCTGAACACTGAAGCTTTCTTT

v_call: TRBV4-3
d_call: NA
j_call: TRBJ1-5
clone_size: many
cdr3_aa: CASSQVLGSNQPQHF
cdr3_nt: TGCGCCAGCAGCCAGGTTTTAGGTAGCAATCAGCCCCAGCATTTT

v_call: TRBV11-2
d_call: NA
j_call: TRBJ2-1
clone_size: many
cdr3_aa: CASSLTDEQFF
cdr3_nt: TGTGCCAGCAGCTTAACGGATGAGCAGTTCTTC

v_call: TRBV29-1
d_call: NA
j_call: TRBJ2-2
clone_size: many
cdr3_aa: CSVAANTGELFF
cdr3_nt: TGCAGCGTTGCCGCGAACACCGGGGAGCTGTTTTTT

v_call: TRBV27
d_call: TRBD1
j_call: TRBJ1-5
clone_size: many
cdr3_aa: CASRDSNSNQPQHF
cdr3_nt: TGTGCCAGCCGGGACAGCAATAGCAATCAGCCCCAGCATTTT

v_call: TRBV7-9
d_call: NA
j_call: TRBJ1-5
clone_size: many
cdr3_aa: CASSQTVGNQPQHF
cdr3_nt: TGTGCCAGCAGCCAGACAGTTGGCAATCAGCCCCAGCATTTT

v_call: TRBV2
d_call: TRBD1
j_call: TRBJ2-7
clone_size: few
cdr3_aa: CASLTGLSSYEQYF
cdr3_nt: TGTGCCAGCTTGACAGGGCTAAGCTCCTACGAGCAGTACTTC

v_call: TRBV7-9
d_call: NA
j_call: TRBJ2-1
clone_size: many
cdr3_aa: CASSSTGSPYNEQFF
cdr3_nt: TGTGCCAGCAGCTCCACAGGGTCCCCCTACAATGAGCAGTTCTTC

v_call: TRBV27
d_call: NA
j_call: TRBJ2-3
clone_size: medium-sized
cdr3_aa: CASSFGTPADTQYF
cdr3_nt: TGTGCCAGCAGTTTCGGGACTCCTGCAGATACGCAGTATTTT

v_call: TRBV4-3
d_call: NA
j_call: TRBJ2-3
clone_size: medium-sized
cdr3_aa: CASSQDLGSTRPDTQYF
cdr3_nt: TGCGCCAGCAGCCAAGATCTGGGCTCCACACGGCCAGATACGCAGTATTTT

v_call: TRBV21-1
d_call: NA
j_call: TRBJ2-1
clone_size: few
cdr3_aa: CASTTLVNRVHSYNEQFF
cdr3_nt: TGTGCCAGCACGACGTTGGTAAACAGGGTCCACTCCTACAATGAGCAGTTCTTC

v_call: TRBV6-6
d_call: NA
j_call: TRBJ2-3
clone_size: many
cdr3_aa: CASMLIVTDTQYF
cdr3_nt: TGTGCCAGCATGTTAATCGTCACAGATACGCAGTATTTT

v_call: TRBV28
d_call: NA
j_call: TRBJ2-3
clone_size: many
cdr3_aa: CASSLSYTDTQYF
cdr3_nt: TGTGCCAGCAGCCTCTCTTACACAGATACGCAGTATTTT

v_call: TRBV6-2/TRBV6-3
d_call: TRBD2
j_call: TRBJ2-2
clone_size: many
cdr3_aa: CASSFPGTSGRRMAFGELFF
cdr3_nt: TGTGCCAGCAGTTTCCCCGGGACTAGCGGGAGGAGAATGGCTTTCGGGGAGCTGTTTTTT

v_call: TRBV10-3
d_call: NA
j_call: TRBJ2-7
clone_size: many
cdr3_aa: CAISALSYEQYF
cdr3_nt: TGTGCCATCAGTGCTTTATCCTACGAGCAGTACTTC

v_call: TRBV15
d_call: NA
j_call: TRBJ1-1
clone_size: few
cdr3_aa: CATTVGVLLGTEAFF
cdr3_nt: TGTGCCACCACCGTGGGTGTTCTATTGGGCACTGAAGCTTTCTTT